This TCR beta chain was sequenced during a study of cytomegalovirus exposure and HLA in healthy donors. Regarding the study as a whole: What a later analysis showed was that several of the most significant clusters appeared linked to common viral pathogens. A few of the chains that were CMV-associated were confirmed in vitro to be specific for CMV antigens.

Turning to this clone: Antigen specificity is unknown.

V dropped 7 bases and J dropped 8; count of bases not matched to a gene: 13. CDR1 is GTSNPN and CDR2 is SVGIG in the germline V gene (reference sequence). The CDR3 length is 13 residues. PCR was performed using 60 Vbeta and 13 Jbeta primers. Sequencing used immunoSEQ multiplex PCR; TCRdb keeps in-frame clones, though not all of them. The sample shows 150,000 to 200,000 clones, roughly 78% of them seen only once. The sequence was obtained from a middle-aged woman in good health and CMV-seronegative. The chain recombines TRBV30 with TRBJ1-2; TRBD1 matches 7 bases. Sequencing was performed on PBMCs. CDR3 bases: TGTGCCTTCCCCACCCAAGGGGGCTGGGGCTACACCTTC. It translates to CAFPTQGGWGYTF.